Below are 32 T cell receptor beta chains sequenced from a single sample in a study of blood T cell repertoires in COVID-19 (TCRdb year 2020). Libraries came from the immunoSEQ multiplex PCR assay. TCRdb took this table from immuneACCESS and kept in-frame rearrangements with V and J called. Such tables lack part of the clones; where checked against another copy, unresolved V genes explain under half of the gap, and the rest is unexplained. The sample contains roughly 190,000 clones, around four fifths of them found a single time. About 5.7% of the sample comes from the top ten. The specimen was peripheral blood. The receptors shown here come from a woman aged 40 to 49 with acute or convalescent COVID-19.

The genes are TRBV9 and TRBJ1-2; maybe TRBD1 (6 bases). V lost 0 bases and J lost 7, with 13 bases in between. The CDR3 has 14 amino acids. Germline V lookup: CDR1 SGDLS, CDR2 YYNGEE. The CDR3 DNA is TGTGCCAGCAGCGTAGATTCAGGGGTGGGTGGCTACACCTTC. This codes for CASSVDSGVGGYTF.

The chain employs TRBV6-5 and TRBJ1-2; D is possibly TRBD1 (6 bases). Germline CDR1 reads MNHEY; CDR2 reads SVGAGI. With 7 bases removed from V and 7 bases from J, the gap between germline ends came to 13 bases. The CDR3 runs 12 residues. CDR3: CASTRQAPGYTF. The CDR3 nucleotides read TGTGCCAGCACCAGACAGGCCCCTGGCTACACCTTC.

The chain combines TRBV6-5 with TRBJ2-7; weak D call: TRBD2 (6 bases). The CDR3 contains 15 residues. CDR1 and CDR2 (germline): MNHEY, SVGAGI. Trimming removed 6 bases at V and 4 bases at J, with 19 bases between. The chain's CDR3 is CASRLDSGVLYEQYF. For the CDR3, the DNA is TGTGCCAGCAGGCTCGACTCGGGGGTGTTGTACGAGCAGTACTTC.

The chain's CDR3 is CASSFGLAGGLYNEQFF. DNA for the CDR3: TGTGCCAGCAGCTTCGGATTAGCGGGGGGGCTCTACAATGAGCAGTTCTTC. The chain combines TRBV7-8 with TRBJ2-1, with 11 positions matching TRBD2. Trimming cost V 3 bases and J 3 bases; bases outside gene matches: 7. The CDR3 has 17 residues. Per germline, CDR1 SGHVS and CDR2 FQNEAQ.

The chain couples TRBV10-3 to TRBJ2-2; 11 bases line up with TRBD1. V shed 1 base and J 5 bases; nucleotides not matched to a gene: 3. The CDR3 is made up of 16 amino acids. Looked up from germline, CDR1 is ENHRY and CDR2 is SYGVKD. The CDR3 DNA sequence: TGTGCCATCAGTGAGTGGACAGGGGGCAATACCGGGGAGCTGTTTTTT. Translation: CAISEWTGGNTGELFF.

This clone has a handful of counts. The CDR3 spells CASSHDRAEAFF. The CDR3 coding sequence is TGTGCCAGCAGCCACGACAGGGCGGAAGCTTTCTTT. This chain links TRBV7-8 with TRBJ1-1; TRBD1 matches 7 bases. The CDR3 length is 12 residues. With 5 bases clipped from V and 8 bases from J, the junction kept 5 bases outside the gene matches. Germline CDR1 and CDR2: SGHVS and FQNEAQ. Full variable domain (rest looked up from reference TRBV7-8 and TRBJ1-1): GAGVSQSPRYKVAKRGQDVALRCDPISGHVSLFWYQQALGQGPEFLTYFQNEAQLDKSGLPSDRFFAERPEGSVSTLKIQRTQQEDSAVYLCASSHDRAEAFFGQGTRLTVV.

This clone appeared once. The CDR3 DNA is TGTGCCAGCAGTTTAGCACTCCGGGAGCAGTTCTTC. This gives the protein CASSLALREQFF. V usage is TRBV6-2 or TRBV6-3 and J usage is TRBJ2-1; D is unresolved. V was shortened by 4 bases and J by 10 bases, with 11 bases between the two germline ends. The CDR3 runs to 12 residues. Germline CDR1 reads MNHEY; CDR2 reads SVGEGT.

V and J are TRBV6-6 and TRBJ1-6; D unresolved. The CDR3 has 13 residues. V lost 7 bases, J lost 8 bases, and 12 bases lay in between. Germline V gives CDR1 MNHNY, CDR2 SVGAGI (reference sequence). The CDR3 region has the DNA TGTGCCAGCAAGGTAGCCCTTGATTCACCCCTCCACTTT. Its protein product is CASKVALDSPLHF.

The V and J genes are TRBV12-3 or TRBV12-4 and TRBJ2-5, with 8 bases identical to TRBD1. The junction had 5 bases not matched to a gene; V was cut back by 7 bases and J by 4 bases. This CDR3 has 13 residues. CDR3 in amino acids: CASTGQGLETQYF. For the CDR3, the DNA is TGTGCCAGCACCGGACAGGGCTTAGAGACCCAGTACTTC.

The V and J genes are TRBV4-1 and TRBJ2-5; tentatively, D is TRBD1 (5 bases). In germline, CDR1 is MGHRA, CDR2 YSYEKL. Between the trimmed V and J ends, which lost 1 base and 7 bases, there was a span of 10 bases. The CDR3 consists of 13 residues. CDR3 DNA: TGCGCCAGCAGCCAAGCCACCCAGGGGACCCAGTACTTC. Encoded protein: CASSQATQGTQYF.

The chain uses TRBV5-1 and TRBJ2-7; 12 nucleotides line up with TRBD2. The germline CDR1 and CDR2 sequences are SGHRS and YFSETQ. The CDR3 sequence is 18 residues long. V lost 3 bases to trimming and J lost 5 bases; unmatched junction nucleotides: 15. CDR3: CASSSLTSGGVQVHEQYF. Here the CDR3 DNA reads TGCGCCAGCAGCTCGTTGACTAGCGGGGGTGTTCAAGTCCACGAGCAGTACTTC.

This chain connects TRBV6-5 to TRBJ2-3; 9 nucleotides align to TRBD1. This CDR3 has 15 residues. With 6 bases clipped from V and 1 base from J, the junction kept 5 bases outside the gene matches. Germline CDR1 MNHEY, CDR2 SVGAGI. CDR3 sequence reads: CASRDRGRGTDTQYF. CDR3 bases: TGTGCCAGCAGGGACAGGGGTAGGGGCACAGATACGCAGTATTTT.

The chain carries TRBV9 and TRBJ2-5; tentative D call: TRBD1 (7 bases). Germline V gene lookup returns CDR1 SGDLS and CDR2 YYNGEE. This CDR3 has 14 amino acids. Deletions cut 7 bases from V and 4 bases from J, with 17 bases between. This chain's CDR3 is CASGAGTDPETQYF. The CDR3, as DNA: TGTGCCAGCGGGGCGGGGACAGACCCAGAGACCCAGTACTTC.

The table lists this clone with a few counts. This chain connects TRBV5-1 to TRBJ2-5, with 12 positions matching TRBD2. The CDR3 covers 14 residues. The germline V gene has CDR1 SGHRS and CDR2 YFSETQ. V shed 2 bases, J shed 5 bases, and the junction held 1 base outside the gene matches. In DNA, the CDR3 is TGCGCCAGCAGCTTAGGGACTAGCGGGGAGACCCAGTACTTC. As protein: CASSLGTSGETQYF.

The chain joins TRBV2 to TRBJ1-5; the match to TRBD1 covers 8 bases. CDR3 length: 16 amino acids. The V gene's germline CDR1 is SNHLY and CDR2 FYNNEI. J lost 7 bases, V lost 4 bases, and 12 bases had no gene match. CDR3 protein: CASSVERTGFGQPQHF. CDR3 in DNA: TGTGCCAGCAGTGTAGAAAGGACAGGGTTCGGCCAGCCCCAGCATTTT.

The V and J genes are TRBV5-4 and TRBJ2-1, with 9 bases matching TRBD2. CDR1 is SGHNT and CDR2 is YYREEE in the germline V gene (reference sequence). This CDR3 is 16 amino acids long. J was trimmed by 3 bases and V by 4 bases; bases with no gene match: 8. CDR3 DNA: TGTGCCAGCAGCGCCGGGACTAGCCGGGGCTACAATGAGCAGTTCTTC. Residues: CASSAGTSRGYNEQFF.

The chain employs TRBV27 and TRBJ2-5; 15 bases match TRBD2. The trim removed 8 bases at V and 6 bases at J, leaving 16 bases unmatched. CDR3 length equals 18 residues. The germline gives CDR1 MNHEY, CDR2 SMNVEV (reference sequence). The CDR3 DNA follows: TGTGCCAGCGGAGAAATCCCCTGGACTAGCGGGGGGGCACAGACCCAGTACTTC. Protein sequence: CASGEIPWTSGGAQTQYF.

The gene calls are TRBV4-2 and TRBJ2-1, with TRBD2 matching over 8 bases. Germline lookup yields CDR1 LGHNA and CDR2 YNFKEQ. The CDR3 has 15 amino acids. The V gene end was trimmed by 0 bases and the J gene end by 8 bases; junction bases not matched to a gene: 6. In DNA, the CDR3 is TGTGCCAGCAGCCAAGATCTCGGGAGGGCGGATGAGCAGTTCTTC. Translated, it gives CASSQDLGRADEQFF.

This chain joins TRBV15 and TRBJ1-1; perhaps TRBD1 as D (5 bases). The V and J ends lost 7 bases and 9 bases respectively, with 21 bases between them. CDR3 size: 14 residues. Germline CDR1 reads LNHNV; CDR2 reads YYDKDF (reference sequence). The CDR3 loop reads CATTPYLGPWKAFF. The CDR3 DNA reads as TGTGCCACCACCCCCTACTTGGGGCCTTGGAAAGCTTTCTTT.

V gene TRBV28 combines with J gene TRBJ1-5; TRBD1 aligns across 8 bases. Germline CDR1 is MDHEN and CDR2 is SYDVKM. This CDR3 comprises 17 residues. V was pared by 6 bases and J by 5 bases, with 15 bases of the junction left unmatched. Here the CDR3 DNA reads TGTGCCAGCAGCTTTCAGTCCAGGGGGCGCAGGGATCAGCCCCAGCATTTT. Amino acid sequence: CASSFQSRGRRDQPQHF. Complete variable domain (other parts from reference TRBV28 and TRBJ1-5): DVKVTQSSRYLVKRTGEKVFLECVQDMDHENMFWYRQDPGLGLRLIYFSYDVKMKEKGDIPEGYSVSREKKERFSLILESASTNQTSMYLCASSFQSRGRRDQPQHFGDGTRLSIL.

This chain uses TRBV6-5 with TRBJ2-3; no clear D gene. The CDR3 spans 15 residues. Germline CDR1 reads MNHEY; CDR2 reads SVGAGI. Trimming left V 2 bases short and J 0 bases short, with 9 bases between. The CDR3: CASSYLGPSTDTQYF. CDR3 coding DNA: TGTGCCAGCAGTTACCTAGGTCCTAGCACAGATACGCAGTATTTT.

The gene calls are TRBV5-1 and TRBJ2-1, with 9 bases matching TRBD2. Germline CDR1 and CDR2: SGHRS and YFSETQ. The trim removed 0 bases at V and 4 bases at J, leaving 5 bases unmatched. This CDR3 has 16 residues. As DNA, the CDR3 is TGCGCCAGCAGCTTGGGCAGCGGGAGGCGTTACAATGAGCAGTTCTTC. Encoded protein: CASSLGSGRRYNEQFF.

In DNA, the CDR3 is TGTGCCAGCAGCATACAGGAACAAGAGACCCAGTACTTC. Its translation is CASSIQEQETQYF. The rearrangement links TRBV6-5 to TRBJ2-5; TRBD1 might be the D (5 bases). V was trimmed by 6 bases and J by 2 bases, leaving 10 bases between them. The CDR3 is 13 amino acids. Germline V CDR1 and CDR2: MNHEY, SVGAGI.

CDR3 sequence: CASSSGTDSANTEAFF. The DNA for the CDR3 is TGCGCCAGCAGCTCCGGAACGGACAGCGCCAACACTGAAGCTTTCTTT. The rearrangement uses TRBV5-1 and TRBJ1-1; TRBD1 might be the D (6 bases). The CDR3 totals 16 residues. CDR1 and CDR2 (germline): SGHRS, YFSETQ. V lost 3 bases and J 2 bases, leaving 17 bases between the germline ends.

This rearrangement joins TRBV7-2 to TRBJ2-1; 9 bases map to TRBD2. This CDR3 is built from 14 residues. Unmatched junction bases numbered 8, after V lost 5 bases and J lost 9 bases. The V gene's germline CDR1 is SGHTA and CDR2 FQGNSA. The CDR3 reads CASSPAGGTVEQFF. CDR3 DNA sequence: TGTGCCAGCAGCCCAGCGGGAGGAACGGTTGAGCAGTTCTTC.

This clone showed up just a few times. This sequence joins TRBV7-9 and TRBJ2-2; D is unresolved. With 5 bases removed from V and 6 bases from J, the gap between germline ends came to 7 bases. CDR3 length: 12 residues. Germline CDR1 SEHNR, CDR2 FQNEAQ (reference sequence). DNA for the CDR3: TGTGCCAGCAGCCCGAGTGCCGGGGAGCTGTTTTTT. The encoded protein is CASSPSAGELFF.

The V call is TRBV18, the J call TRBJ1-1; 10 positions agree with TRBD1. Per germline, CDR1 KGHSH and CDR2 LQKENI. There are 14 residues in the CDR3. With 4 bases clipped from V and 6 bases from J, the junction kept 5 bases outside the gene matches. In DNA form, the CDR3 reads TGTGCCAGCTCACAATCGGGGACAGGGGCTGAAGCTTTCTTT. Translation: CASSQSGTGAEAFF.

This clone has just a few counts. The chain uses TRBV5-5 and TRBJ1-5; perhaps TRBD1 as D (5 bases). V was trimmed by 0 bases and J by 2 bases, leaving 12 bases between them. Germline CDR1 reads SGHKS; CDR2 reads YYEKEE (reference sequence). The CDR3 contains 16 residues. CDR3 bases: TGTGCCAGCAGCTTGGCGGAGGGGCCAGGCAATCAGCCCCAGCATTTT. It yields the protein CASSLAEGPGNQPQHF.

The chain employs TRBV9 and TRBJ2-3; D call uncertain. Germline values: CDR1 SGDLS, CDR2 YYNGEE. V lost 4 bases, J lost 1 base, and 16 bases lay in between. There are 16 residues in the CDR3. The CDR3 region has the DNA TGTGCCAGCAGCCCATTCCTAGGTGTTGGCACAGATACGCAGTATTTT. Its translation: CASSPFLGVGTDTQYF.

The chain carries TRBV20-1 and TRBJ2-5; D might be TRBD1 (5 bases). Trimming took 3 bases from V and 0 from J, leaving 11 bases between them. Germline CDR1 and CDR2: DFQATT and SNEGSKA (reference sequence). This CDR3 has 14 amino acids. The DNA of the CDR3 is TGCAGTGCTAGTATGTCAGGGTACCAAGAGACCCAGTACTTC. Its translation: CSASMSGYQETQYF.

The chain joins TRBV19 to TRBJ1-4; 9 nucleotides match TRBD1. Trimming cost V 7 bases and J 8 bases; bases outside gene matches: 14. Per the germline V gene, CDR1 is LNHDA and CDR2 is SQIVND (reference sequence). The CDR3 spans 16 residues. In nucleotides, the CDR3 is TGTGCCAGTACCCCTTTAGGGGGACAGGGAATAGAAAAACTGTTTTTT. This sequence encodes CASTPLGGQGIEKLFF.

This clone was counted between two and nine times. The V call is TRBV6-5, the J call TRBJ1-3, with a weak D call TRBD1 (6 bases). The CDR3 extends over 13 amino acids. Germline assignment: CDR1 MNHEY and CDR2 SVGAGI. V lost 7 bases, J lost 4 bases, and 11 bases lay in between. The DNA of the CDR3 is TGTGCCAGCAACCAACAGGGAGGAAACACCATATATTTT. Translating gives CASNQQGGNTIYF.